The rows below give T cell receptor beta chains drawn from one sample of a study of Ad26.COV2.S vaccination and SARS-CoV-2 variants. The assay was immunoSEQ multiplex PCR, and TCRdb's table has in-frame clones only and misses some. Among 440,000 or so clones listed, 90% were seen once. This specimen was peripheral blood, taken in a trial of Ad26.COV2.S vaccine versus placebo. The origin of the receptors is a person between 18 and 60 years old who received the Ad26.COV2.S COVID-19 vaccine or a placebo. CDR3s include the opening cysteine and the closing phenylalanine or tryptophan. The D gene is left open where the match is weak.

V: TRBV7-9
D: TRBD1
J: TRBJ2-4
DNA: TGTGCCAGCAGCTCGAACGGACAGGGATGGTTACCCAAAAACATTCAGTACTTC
CDR3: CASSSNGQGWLPKNIQYF

V: TRBV9
D: TRBD2
J: TRBJ2-2
DNA: TGTGCCAGCAGCGTAGGACTAGCGGGAGCCGGGGAGCTGTTTTTT
CDR3: CASSVGLAGAGELFF

V: TRBV9
D: -
J: TRBJ2-7
DNA: TGTGCCAGCAGCGTAGTTGAAGGCTACGAGCAGTACTTC
CDR3: CASSVVEGYEQYF

V: TRBV28
D: TRBD1
J: TRBJ1-4
DNA: TGTGCCAGCAGTTTAGGGACAGGGCCAACTAATGAAAAACTGTTTTTT
CDR3: CASSLGTGPTNEKLFF

V: TRBV5-1
D: TRBD1
J: TRBJ2-1
DNA: TGCGCCAGCAGGGGGACAGGGTTCAATGAGCAGTTCTTC
CDR3: CASRGTGFNEQFF

V: TRBV5-1
D: TRBD2
J: TRBJ2-1
DNA: TGCGCCAGCAGCCAAGGACTAGTCAATGAGCAGTTCTTC
CDR3: CASSQGLVNEQFF

V: TRBV4-3
D: -
J: TRBJ2-7
DNA: TGCGCCAGCAGCCAAGGGACATTCTCCTACGAGCAGTACTTC
CDR3: CASSQGTFSYEQYF

V: TRBV15
D: -
J: TRBJ2-5
DNA: TGTGCCACCAGCAGGAGTAGCCAAGAGACCCAGTACTTC
CDR3: CATSRSSQETQYF

V: TRBV6-2/TRBV6-3
D: -
J: TRBJ1-2
DNA: TGTGCCAGCAGTAAGGGGAGGGGATCGCATGGCTACACCTTC
CDR3: CASSKGRGSHGYTF

V: TRBV2
D: TRBD2
J: TRBJ2-3
DNA: TGTGCCAGCAGTGTCGAAGCGGGAGGGAGAGATACGCAGTATTTT
CDR3: CASSVEAGGRDTQYF

V: TRBV7-2
D: TRBD2
J: TRBJ2-3
DNA: TGTGCCAGCAGCTTAAGACCTCTAGCGGTTAGCACAGATACGCAGTATTTT
CDR3: CASSLRPLAVSTDTQYF

V: TRBV2
D: -
J: TRBJ1-4
DNA: TGTGCCAGCAGTTACAGTGAAAAACTGTTTTTT
CDR3: CASSYSEKLFF

V: TRBV7-2
D: -
J: TRBJ2-2
DNA: TGTGCCAGCAGCCTCTTCGGTTCCGGGGAGCTGTTTTTT
CDR3: CASSLFGSGELFF

V: TRBV7-2
D: TRBD2
J: TRBJ2-3
DNA: TGTGCCAGCAGCTTAGTGGCGGGAGATTCTAGCACAGATACGCAGTATTTT
CDR3: CASSLVAGDSSTDTQYF

V: TRBV3-1/TRBV3-2
D: TRBD1
J: TRBJ2-2
DNA: TGTGCCAGCAGCCCGACAGGGGGGCCGAACACCGGGGAGCTGTTTTTT
CDR3: CASSPTGGPNTGELFF

V: TRBV4-1
D: TRBD1
J: TRBJ1-4
DNA: TGCGCCAGCAGCCAAGATAGGCGACAGGGAGGAAGGGCAACTAATGAAAAACTGTTTTTT
CDR3: CASSQDRRQGGRATNEKLFF

V: TRBV13
D: TRBD2
J: TRBJ2-6
DNA: TGTGCCAGCAGCACTTGGACTAGCTATGGGGCCAACGTCCTGACTTTC
CDR3: CASSTWTSYGANVLTF

V: TRBV6-1
D: -
J: TRBJ2-3
DNA: TGTGCCAGCAGTGAAGCAAGGGGGAAGGGAACAGATACGCAGTATTTT
CDR3: CASSEARGKGTDTQYF

V: TRBV14
D: TRBD2
J: TRBJ2-3
DNA: TGTGCCAGCAGCCGTTTTGGGCTAGCGGGATCCGCAGATACGCAGTATTTT
CDR3: CASSRFGLAGSADTQYF

V: TRBV5-4
D: -
J: TRBJ1-1
DNA: TGTGCCAGCAGCTTGGTGGGGACGGCGAACACTGAAGCTTTCTTT
CDR3: CASSLVGTANTEAFF

V: TRBV28
D: TRBD1
J: TRBJ1-6
DNA: TGTGCCAGCGCCCCACAGGGGGGGAATTCACCCCTCCACTTT
CDR3: CASAPQGGNSPLHF

V: TRBV5-5
D: TRBD2
J: TRBJ2-1
DNA: TGTGCCAGCAGCTTGGATCCTAGCGGGAGGTCCTACAATGAGCAGTTCTTC
CDR3: CASSLDPSGRSYNEQFF